A single sample is the source of the 5 T cell receptor beta chains below, sequenced in a study of T cells in Graves' hyperthyroidism and ophthalmopathy. Amplification targeted TCR beta CDR3 regions from RNA transcripts. First-round RT-PCR of the TCR CDR3 relied on the HTBI primer set. TCRdb fed the multiplex PCR reads into MiXCR, producing one record per CDR3 protein. In the table there are a few hundred thousand distinct CDR3 sequences, around a fifth of which are singletons. The sample consisted of blood. These receptors all come from a woman in her 70s with Graves' ophthalmopathy.

This clonotype appeared a few times. The chain employs TRBV24-1 and TRBJ2-3; 8 bases line up with TRBD1. The CDR3 runs to 17 residues. Germline loops: CDR1 KGHDR, CDR2 SFDVKD. Germline trimming cut 3 bases from V and 3 bases from J; bases unmatched to any gene: 10. The CDR3 region has the DNA TGTGCCACCAGTGATCCCGCCGGACAGGGTTCGACAGATACGCAGTATTTT. Translating gives CATSDPAGQGSTDTQYF.

This chain joins TRBV10-3 and TRBJ2-7; D not certain. Germline V CDR1 and CDR2: ENHRY, SYGVKD. The V and J ends lost 0 bases and 5 bases respectively, with 17 bases between them. This CDR3 is 16 amino acids long. The DNA of the CDR3 is TGTGCCATCAGTGAGTCTCCTTTTAGAGTTGGTGACGAGCAGTACTTC. Its translation: CAISESPFRVGDEQYF.

The rearrangement uses TRBV2 and TRBJ2-7; a weak D match, TRBD1 (5 bases). CDR1 is SNHLY and CDR2 is FYNNEI in the germline V gene. The CDR3 spans 12 residues. V lost 7 bases and J 3 bases, leaving 10 bases between the germline ends. The chain's CDR3 is CASNRQLYEQYF. In nucleotides, the CDR3 is TGTGCCAGCAACCGACAGCTCTACGAGCAGTACTTC.

This chain connects TRBV11-2 to TRBJ2-7, with D maybe TRBD1 (6 bases). V gave up 6 bases and J gave up 3 bases, with 15 bases separating them. Germline V gene sequence: CDR1 SGHAT, CDR2 FQNNGV. This CDR3 region has 14 residues. The CDR3 here is CASRHRQAYYEQYF. The CDR3 coding sequence is TGTGCCAGCAGACACAGACAGGCCTACTACGAGCAGTACTTC.

CDR3 residues: CASSLLAGGKSTDTQYF. CDR3 bases: TGTGCCAGCAGCTTGTTAGCGGGAGGGAAAAGCACAGATACGCAGTATTTT. J is TRBJ2-3 and V is TRBV5-4; 11 positions match TRBD2. The CDR3 is 17 residues long. Germline V gene sequence: CDR1 SGHNT, CDR2 YYREEE (reference sequence). The V and J ends lost 1 base and 0 bases, in that order; junction bases with no gene match: 4.